This T cell receptor beta chain appears in the sequencing data of a study of T cell responses to AZD1222 COVID-19 vaccine. Study-level points and caveats: Spike-spanning, vaccine-associated CD4 TCRs were dominant at 160-218 and 743-854.

Doses given second, at about 4 or about 12 weeks, were pooled. Sequenced by immunoSEQ multiplex PCR; TCRdb stores in-frame clones only, minus some. The profile shows tens of thousands of clones, roughly 88% of them singletons. Germline V CDR1 and CDR2: SGHAT, FQNNGV. J gave up 4 bases and V 1 base, and 7 bases lay outside the gene matches. This CDR3 has 16 residues. About this clone: Its antigen is not identified.

This specimen was peripheral blood, taken 28 days after the second AZD1222 dose. The chain combines TRBV11-2 with TRBJ1-2, with 9 bases lining up with TRBD1. The source of this sequence is an adult who received the AZD1222 COVID-19 vaccine. Here the CDR3 reads CASSLGGQGPFYGYTF. The DNA for the CDR3 is TGTGCCAGCAGCTTAGGAGGACAGGGGCCATTCTATGGCTACACCTTC.